The clone carrying this T cell receptor (beta chain) came up once. The antigen remains undetermined. The entry originates in a study of T cell clonotyping in hematopoietic cell transplantation. Profiling relied on immunoSEQ multiplex PCR, and the TCRdb table lists in-frame clones only, not all of them. The table shows 60,000 to 75,000 clones, with approximately 94% occurring only once. General study findings and limits: Recipient TCR diversity dropped after transplant; expanded clonotypes rose from day 30 to 180. At the given depth, recipient repertoires were over 97% de novo clonotypes. Graft donor and pretransplant recipient Inverse Simpson Index values predicted broader posttransplant TCR diversity.

V was pared by 7 bases and J by 3 bases, with 13 bases between. This CDR3 region has 14 residues. Looked up from germline, CDR1 is SGHAT and CDR2 is FQNNGV. Sequencing input: peripheral blood mononuclear cells. The V and J genes are TRBV11-2 and TRBJ1-3; D unresolved. This receptor was identified in a man aged 45-65 years in good health. Some clones in this sample may be carry-over from other donors' samples. The CDR3 DNA sequence: TGTGCCAGCACCCTTGGCTCCAATGGAAACACCATATATTTT. As protein: CASTLGSNGNTIYF. The full variable domain, with the rest looked up from reference TRBV11-2 and TRBJ1-3, is EAGVAQSPRYKIIEKRQSVAFWCNPISGHATLYWYQQILGQGPKLLIQFQNNGVVDDSQLPKDRFSAERLKGVDSTLKIQPAKLEDSAVYLCASTLGSNGNTIYFGEGSWLTVV.